Here is one T cell receptor beta chain with its context. This sample is drawn from a study of T cell changes during pregnancy in multiple sclerosis. The protocol was immunoSEQ multiplex PCR, while the TCRdb copy is restricted to in-frame clones and leaves out a portion. The table shows 39,000 or so clones, with 75% to 95% occurring only once. V dropped 8 bases and J dropped 0; count of bases not matched to a gene: 5. Germline CDR1 reads MNHEY; CDR2 reads SVGAGI. The CDR3 is 15 residues long. Here the sequenced sample was CD8+ T cells from peripheral blood mononuclear cells, taken after pregnancy. The chain employs TRBV6-5 and TRBJ1-1; TRBD1 matches 11 bases. The receptor was derived from a female donor with multiple sclerosis, enrolled in a pregnancy study. CDR3 amino acids: CASLRDRGLNTEAFF. The CDR3, as DNA: TGTGCCAGCCTAAGGGACAGGGGGTTGAACACTGAAGCTTTCTTT.